The present entry profiles one TCR beta chain with its context. Its antigen remains unidentified. Both 60 Vbeta primers and 13 Jbeta primers went into the PCR. This table comes from immunoSEQ multiplex PCR, and its TCRdb copy is limited to in-frame clones, with some not included. Its listing shows some 150,000 clones. The sample is drawn from a study of cytomegalovirus exposure and HLA in healthy donors. Donors in the study were healthy people who gave bone marrow. Points from the study as a whole: Rarity marked most TCR sequences, yet some public TCRs occurred in many donors.

Trimming cost V 1 base and J 0 bases, with 11 bases left between them. CDR1 is SNHLY and CDR2 is FYNNEI in the germline V gene. The length of the CDR3 is 16 residues. The sequenced sample was PBMCs. The chain uses TRBV2 and TRBJ2-3; TRBD2 might be the D (7 bases). The source is a young woman in good health and CMV-seropositive. The CDR3 sequence: CASSEEGGGSTDTQYF. CDR3 sequence (DNA): TGTGCCAGCAGTGAAGAGGGAGGGGGGAGCACAGATACGCAGTATTTT.